This T cell receptor (beta chain) originates from a study of tumor and adjacent non-tumor tissue in lung cancer. A remark on this clonotype: This may be a read error, as it is one base from a much larger clone.

This sample's RNA came from whole unsorted tissue. In germline, CDR1 is DFQATT, CDR2 SNEGSKA (reference sequence). The CDR3 loop spans 15 amino acids. The library came from three nested PCR rounds adapted from ARM-PCR protocols. TCRdb ran MiXCR on the multiplex PCR reads and lists one entry per CDR3 protein. The data contain over 110,000 distinct CDR3 sequences, around 66% of them singletons. The material sequenced was lung tumor tissue. The chain couples TRBV20-1 to TRBJ2-7, with 9 bases aligning to TRBD2. The TCR originated in a man in his fifties or sixties with small cell lung cancer. The CDR3 here is CNASGLARNPYEQYF. CDR3 in DNA: TGCAATGCTAGCGGACTAGCGAGAAACCCCTACGAGCAGTACTTC.